Below, 20 T cell receptor beta chains from the same sample are listed, as sequenced in a study of cytomegalovirus exposure and HLA in healthy donors. Researchers ran the PCR with 60 Vbeta and 13 Jbeta primers. Clones were read by immunoSEQ multiplex PCR, and TCRdb kept only the in-frame ones, dropping some. Of roughly 93,000 clones in the sample, about four fifths were seen once. Material for sequencing was PBMCs. The receptors were gathered from a young man in good health and CMV-seronegative.

This sequence joins TRBV10-3 and TRBJ2-7; a weak D match, TRBD1 (5 bases). The V end lost 7 bases, the J end lost 5 bases, and 12 bases lay between the germline ends. Germline V gene data show CDR1 as ENHRY and CDR2 as SYGVKD. CDR3 size: 12 residues. CDR3 amino acids: CAINGREHEQYF. In DNA form, the CDR3 reads TGTGCCATCAATGGCAGGGAACACGAGCAGTACTTC.

This clone was counted a single time. V is TRBV4-2 and J is TRBJ2-5; the match to TRBD1 covers 8 bases. The length of the CDR3 is 15 residues. Germline loops: CDR1 LGHNA, CDR2 YNFKEQ. Trimming at V came to 2 bases and at J to 2 bases, leaving 4 bases not matched to a gene. The CDR3 sequence is CASSQTDREQETQYF. In DNA, the CDR3 is TGTGCCAGCAGCCAAACGGACAGGGAACAAGAGACCCAGTACTTC.

This chain links TRBV15 with TRBJ1-3, with D tentatively TRBD1 (5 bases). This CDR3 region has 16 residues. V was trimmed by 0 bases and J by 0 bases, leaving 9 bases between them. CDR1 is LNHNV, CDR2 YYDKDF, per germline (reference sequence). CDR3 sequence reads: CATSREGANSGNTIYF. CDR3 in DNA: TGTGCCACCAGCAGAGAAGGGGCCAACTCTGGAAACACCATATATTTT.

The chain combines TRBV2 with TRBJ2-3, with D unresolved. The CDR3 has 13 amino acids. Trimming stripped 1 base from V and 6 bases from J, with 8 bases between. Per the germline V gene, CDR1 is SNHLY and CDR2 is FYNNEI. CDR3 protein: CASSEGVADTQYF. The DNA for the CDR3 is TGTGCCAGCAGTGAAGGTGTAGCTGATACGCAGTATTTT.

The J gene is TRBJ1-2, the V gene TRBV19; D is ambiguous. The CDR3 covers 13 residues. The germline gives CDR1 LNHDA, CDR2 SQIVND (reference sequence). Deletions cut 4 bases from V and 1 base from J, with 7 bases between. The DNA for the CDR3 is TGTGCCAGTAGTAATGAGCGTAACTATGGCTACACCTTC. It yields the protein CASSNERNYGYTF.

The chain couples TRBV4-2 to TRBJ2-3, with 9 bases aligning to TRBD2. The germline V gene encodes CDR1 LGHNA and CDR2 YNFKEQ. V shed 1 base, J shed 0 bases, and the junction held 2 bases outside the gene matches. The CDR3 contains 16 residues. DNA for the CDR3: TGTGCCAGCAGCCAAGGACTAGCGGAAAGCACAGATACGCAGTATTTT. Encoded protein: CASSQGLAESTDTQYF.

V and J are TRBV2 and TRBJ2-5; 11 bases map to TRBD2. The CDR3 is 15 amino acids. CDR1 and CDR2 from the germline V gene are SNHLY and FYNNEI. The junction had 7 bases not matched to a gene; V was cut back by 6 bases and J by 4 bases. CDR3 loop: CASRRTSGPGETQYF. CDR3 DNA sequence: TGTGCCAGCAGGAGGACTAGCGGGCCGGGAGAGACCCAGTACTTC.

The rearrangement uses TRBV6-1 and TRBJ2-1, with D possibly matching TRBD2 (5 bases). Germline CDR1 reads MNHNS; CDR2 reads SASEGT. CDR3 length: 14 amino acids. Trimming stripped 5 bases from V and 2 bases from J, with 10 bases between. CDR3 in amino acids: CASSRGPAYNEQFF. The DNA of the CDR3 is TGTGCCAGCAGTAGAGGGCCCGCCTACAATGAGCAGTTCTTC.

Only one count was recorded for this clone. The chain couples TRBV2 to TRBJ1-1; D unclear. The V end was cut by 7 bases, the J end by 1 base, with 4 bases between. The germline CDR1 and CDR2 sequences are SNHLY and FYNNEI. The CDR3 spans 11 residues. CDR3 region: CASMANTEAFF. The CDR3 nucleotides read TGTGCCAGCATGGCGAACACTGAAGCTTTCTTT.

The V gene is TRBV5-6, the J gene TRBJ1-2, with TRBD1 as a possible D gene (5 bases). The V gene lost 1 base and the J gene lost 2 bases, with 12 bases spanning the gap. This CDR3 contains 15 residues. Per the germline V gene, CDR1 is SGHDT and CDR2 is YYEEEE. This chain's CDR3 is CASSLRQIRNYGYTF. CDR3 DNA sequence: TGTGCCAGCAGCTTGAGACAGATCCGCAACTATGGCTACACCTTC.

This clone was counted once. This chain uses TRBV5-1 with TRBJ2-7, with D possibly matching TRBD1 (5 bases). V lost 0 bases to trimming and J lost 2 bases, with 9 bases between them. The germline CDR1 and CDR2 sequences are SGHRS and YFSETQ. The CDR3 covers 14 residues. The CDR3 coding sequence is TGCGCCAGCAGCTTGGGCATAGGGGCCTACGAGCAGTACTTC. Translation gives CASSLGIGAYEQYF. The complete variable domain, with remaining parts taken from reference TRBV5-1 and TRBJ2-7, reads KAGVTQTPRYLIKTRGQQVTLSCSPISGHRSVSWYQQTPGQGLQFLFEYFSETQRNKGNFPGRFSGRQFSNSRSEMNVSTLELGDSALYLCASSLGIGAYEQYFGPGTRLTVT.

The V gene is TRBV6-1, the J gene TRBJ2-7, with 9 nucleotides matching TRBD2. Germline V gene lookup returns CDR1 MNHNS and CDR2 SASEGT. V was clipped by 5 bases and J by 7 bases; unmatched bases: 9. CDR3 length equals 14 residues. Written as DNA, the CDR3 is TGTGCCAGCAGTTTAGCGGGGGCCTGGGATGAGCAGTACTTC. The encoded protein is CASSLAGAWDEQYF.

J is TRBJ1-3 and V is TRBV25-1, with D unclear. CDR1 is MGHDK and CDR2 is SYGVNS in the germline V gene. V was clipped by 2 bases and J by 9 bases, with 11 bases between them. This CDR3 is built from 13 residues. CDR3 coding DNA: TGTGCCAGCAGTGAAACAGTTTATCGCACCATATATTTT. Encoded protein: CASSETVYRTIYF.

This chain joins TRBV7-2 and TRBJ2-7; D unclear. The CDR3 totals 12 residues. The V gene lost 6 bases and the J gene lost 0 bases, with 6 bases spanning the gap. Germline loops: CDR1 SGHTA, CDR2 FQGNSA. The chain's CDR3 is CASSHISYEQYF. The DNA for the CDR3 is TGTGCCAGCAGTCACATCTCCTACGAGCAGTACTTC.

The chain has TRBV4-3 and TRBJ1-5; D perhaps matches TRBD1 (5 bases). The CDR3 length is 15 residues. V lost 0 bases, J lost 7 bases, and 13 bases lay in between. Germline V gene data show CDR1 as LGHNA and CDR2 as YSLEER. Written as DNA, the CDR3 is TGCGCCAGCAGCCAAGATAGTGGGGCAGGGCAGCCCCAGCATTTT. Translating gives CASSQDSGAGQPQHF.

The CDR3 nucleotides are TGTGCCAGTAGTAGGAGCCGGGGTCGGAATGAGCAGTTCTTC. Its protein product is CASSRSRGRNEQFF. The chain has TRBV19 and TRBJ2-1, with a tentative D call TRBD2 (5 bases). Germline values: CDR1 LNHDA, CDR2 SQIVND (reference sequence). Trimming shortened V by 4 bases and J by 7 bases, and 14 bases separated the two germline ends. The CDR3 length is 14 residues.

This clone was seen more than once but under ten times. V is TRBV6-1 and J is TRBJ2-7, with D possibly TRBD2 on 6 matching bases. Trimming took off 1 base at V and 1 base at J, with 11 bases between the two ends. The germline V gene has CDR1 MNHNS and CDR2 SASEGT. The length of the CDR3 is 15 residues. The CDR3 nucleotides read TGTGCCAGCAGTGAAGGGGGGGACGGGTCCTACGAGCAGTACTTC. Protein product: CASSEGGDGSYEQYF.

The chain carries TRBV30 and TRBJ2-5; 10 bases line up with TRBD2. Germline trimming cut 1 base from V and 5 bases from J; bases unmatched to any gene: 19. The CDR3 is 19 amino acids. CDR1 is GTSNPN and CDR2 is SVGIG in the germline V gene (reference sequence). In DNA, the CDR3 is TGTGCCTGGAGTGACGTCGGGGGTCTAGCGGGAGACACGACGGAGACCCAGTACTTC. Translated, it gives CAWSDVGGLAGDTTETQYF.

The rearrangement links TRBV5-6 to TRBJ1-1; 10 bases map to TRBD1. The CDR3 is 13 residues long. Germline V gene sequence: CDR1 SGHDT, CDR2 YYEEEE. The V and J ends lost 5 bases and 7 bases, in that order; junction bases with no gene match: 5. The CDR3 loop is CASRLTGGLEAFF. CDR3 sequence (DNA): TGTGCCAGCAGATTGACAGGGGGCCTTGAAGCTTTCTTT.

This chain connects TRBV11-2 to TRBJ2-7; 10 bases are shared with TRBD1. The V segment lost 6 bases and the J segment 3 bases; nucleotides outside the gene matches: 8. Germline V gene data show CDR1 as SGHAT and CDR2 as FQNNGV. CDR3 length: 15 residues. The DNA for the CDR3 is TGTGCCAGCAGATTGCCGGGACAGGGGCTCTACGAGCAGTACTTC. Protein product: CASRLPGQGLYEQYF.